A selection of T cell receptor beta chains follows, all from one sample in a study of T cells in Graves' hyperthyroidism and ophthalmopathy. In TCRdb, the multiplex PCR reads were re-called with MiXCR into one record per CDR3 protein. The sample has hundreds of thousands of distinct CDR3 sequences, about 13% seen once. Material: blood. These receptors were taken from a young woman with Graves' hyperthyroidism. CDR3s include the opening cysteine and the closing phenylalanine or tryptophan. D genes are given only for firm matches. Only some rows state a clone size, as once, few, many or a class for expanded clones.

CDR3	DNA	length	V	D	J	size
CASSLVDRGETQYF	TGTGCCAGCAGCTTGGTAGACAGGGGAGAGACCCAGTACTTC	14	TRBV5-8	TRBD1	TRBJ2-5	many
CASRTTAGNTIYF	TGTGCCAGCAGAACGACCGCTGGAAACACCATATATTTT	13	TRBV12-3/TRBV12-4	-	TRBJ1-3	few
CASSFPGYARAFF	TGTGCCAGCAGTTTCCCAGGGTATGCTAGAGCTTTCTTT	13	TRBV28	-	TRBJ1-1	many
CASSQITEAFF	TGTGCCAGCAGTCAGATTACTGAAGCTTTCTTT	11	TRBV28	-	TRBJ1-1	-
CASSWGTGGEEKLFF	TGTGCCAGCAGTTGGGGGACGGGGGGCGAGGAAAAACTGTTTTTT	15	TRBV28	-	TRBJ1-4	many
CASSPPAARDTDTQYF	TGTGCCAGCTCACCACCCGCCGCTCGGGACACAGATACGCAGTATTTT	16	TRBV18	-	TRBJ2-3	-
CASSPGFQETQYF	TGTGCCAGCAGCCCCGGCTTCCAAGAGACCCAGTACTTC	13	TRBV3-1	-	TRBJ2-5	few
CASALASSTDTQYF	TGTGCCAGCGCATTGGCGTCTAGCACAGATACGCAGTATTTT	14	TRBV7-3	-	TRBJ2-3	many
CASSTPRDTDLFTQYF	TGTGCCAGCAGCACCCCCCGGGACACTGATTTGTTTACGCAGTATTTT	16	TRBV7-8	-	TRBJ2-3	many
CASSLGWDGTSYEQYF	TGTGCCAGCAGCTTAGGTTGGGACGGGACATCCTACGAGCAGTACTTC	16	TRBV11-2	-	TRBJ2-7	many
CASSPDRGLSNEQFF	TGTGCCAGCAGTCCAGACAGGGGGCTCTCCAATGAGCAGTTCTTC	15	TRBV11-2	TRBD1	TRBJ2-1	-
CSARGTGVGDTEAFF	TGCAGTGCTAGAGGGACAGGGGTGGGGGACACTGAAGCTTTCTTT	15	TRBV20-1	TRBD1	TRBJ1-1	few
CASRFKDSTGTGLYGYTF	TGTGCCAGCAGATTCAAAGACTCTACCGGGACAGGTCTTTATGGCTACACCTTC	18	TRBV28	TRBD1	TRBJ1-2	many
CASSQDPWGANEKLFF	TGCGCCAGCAGCCAAGACCCTTGGGGGGCGAATGAAAAACTGTTTTTT	16	TRBV4-1	-	TRBJ1-4	few
CASSINPGTGGANDEQYF	TGTGCCAGCTCAATCAATCCGGGGACAGGGGGCGCCAATGACGAGCAGTACTTC	18	TRBV18	TRBD1	TRBJ2-7	many
CASSPSDGIYGYTF	TGTGCCAGCAGCCCTTCGGACGGAATCTATGGCTACACCTTC	14	TRBV7-9	-	TRBJ1-2	many
CASRRSSRGLATSYEQYF	TGTGCCAGCAGAAGATCCTCAAGGGGACTAGCGACGTCCTACGAGCAGTACTTC	18	TRBV28	TRBD2	TRBJ2-7	many
CASCKPRDSEAFF	TGTGCCAGCTGCAAACCTCGGGACAGTGAAGCTTTCTTT	13	TRBV28	TRBD1	TRBJ1-1	many
CASSESSGSSYEQYF	TGTGCCAGCAGTGAATCGTCAGGTAGCTCCTACGAGCAGTACTTC	15	TRBV6-1	-	TRBJ2-7	many
CASNPQGRNEQFF	TGTGCCAGCAACCCACAGGGTAGGAATGAGCAGTTCTTC	13	TRBV12-3/TRBV12-4	-	TRBJ2-1	many
CASRNSLAGGGTQYF	TGTGCCAGCAGAAATTCCTTAGCGGGGGGGGGTACGCAGTATTTT	15	TRBV12-3/TRBV12-4	TRBD2	TRBJ2-3	-
CASSLGGQGTRSNQPQHF	TGTGCCAGCAGCTTGGGGGGACAGGGGACACGAAGCAATCAGCCCCAGCATTTT	18	TRBV5-8	TRBD1	TRBJ1-5	many
CAWSPTLETQYF	TGTGCCTGGAGCCCTACACTGGAGACCCAGTACTTC	12	TRBV30	-	TRBJ2-5	many
CASSPGGRHQPQHF	TGTGCCAGCAGCCCTGGCGGCCGGCATCAGCCCCAGCATTTT	14	TRBV3-1	-	TRBJ1-5	-
CASSQDRRGVHSGNTIYF	TGTGCCAGCAGCCAAGATAGGAGAGGGGTCCACTCTGGAAACACCATATATTTT	18	TRBV4-2	-	TRBJ1-3	-
CASRLLPSRTDTQYF	TGTGCCAGCAGGCTATTACCGTCGCGCACAGATACGCAGTATTTT	15	TRBV7-9	-	TRBJ2-3	many
CASRAGGSGADTQYF	TGTGCCAGCAGAGCGGGGGGGAGCGGAGCAGATACGCAGTATTTT	15	TRBV28	TRBD2	TRBJ2-3	many
CASSLVYRGNTEAFF	TGCGCCAGCAGCTTGGTCTACAGGGGGAACACTGAAGCTTTCTTT	15	TRBV5-1	TRBD1	TRBJ1-1	many
CASSQDPRETQYF	TGTGCCAGCAGCCAAGATCCCAGAGAGACCCAGTACTTC	13	TRBV4-2	-	TRBJ2-5	-
CASSPGTAYGYTF	TGTGCCAGCAGCCCCGGGACAGCCTATGGCTACACCTTC	13	TRBV11-2	TRBD1	TRBJ1-2	many
CASRKAGGGNSNQPQHF	TGTGCCAGCAGGAAGGCAGGGGGCGGGAACAGCAATCAGCCCCAGCATTTT	17	TRBV6-1	TRBD1	TRBJ1-5	few
CATSGPMGKSNYGYTF	TGTGCCACCAGCGGACCGATGGGGAAATCTAACTATGGCTACACCTTC	16	TRBV24-1	-	TRBJ1-2	many
CASSSGLQTSHEQYF	TGTGCCAGCAGCTCCGGACTCCAAACCTCGCACGAGCAGTACTTC	15	TRBV7-3	-	TRBJ2-7	many
CASSWTSGATAQYF	TGTGCCAGCAGCTGGACTAGCGGCGCCACGGCCCAGTACTTC	14	TRBV27	TRBD2	TRBJ2-5	many
CASSQTGSGYTF	TGTGCCAGCAGCCAGACAGGGAGTGGCTACACCTTC	12	TRBV3-1	TRBD1	TRBJ1-2	many
CSASSLQETQYF	TGCAGTGCTAGTAGTCTCCAAGAGACCCAGTACTTC	12	TRBV20-1	-	TRBJ2-5	many
CSANDRGNYGYTF	TGCAGTGCTAACGACAGGGGGAACTATGGCTACACCTTC	13	TRBV20-1	TRBD1	TRBJ1-2	many
CSAPRTHSSYEQYF	TGCAGTGCCCCCAGGACTCATAGCTCCTACGAGCAGTACTTC	14	TRBV20-1	-	TRBJ2-7	many
CASLPSGSTGNTIYF	TGTGCCAGCCTTCCCTCGGGATCTACCGGAAACACCATATATTTT	15	TRBV2	-	TRBJ1-3	many
CAKPRGTEGDTEAFF	TGTGCCAAACCCCGTGGGACGGAAGGAGACACTGAAGCTTTCTTT	15	TRBV24-1	-	TRBJ1-1	few
CASSTRAGQPQHF	TGTGCCAGTAGTACCCGGGCAGGGCAGCCCCAGCATTTT	13	TRBV19	-	TRBJ1-5	many
CATSDLLGDTQYF	TGTGCCACCAGTGATTTGCTCGGGGATACGCAGTATTTT	13	TRBV24-1	-	TRBJ2-3	-
CASSYITSGGQETQYF	TGTGCCAGCAGTTACATCACTAGCGGGGGCCAAGAGACCCAGTACTTC	16	TRBV6-6	TRBD2	TRBJ2-5	few
CASSRYSSFTTDTQYF	TGTGCCAGCAGCCGATACAGTTCCTTTACCACAGATACGCAGTATTTT	16	TRBV7-2	-	TRBJ2-3	many
CSARDGGTSGGALNNEQFF	TGCAGTGCTAGAGATGGGGGGACTAGCGGGGGGGCCCTCAACAATGAGCAGTTCTTC	19	TRBV20-1	TRBD2	TRBJ2-1	once
CASSQPLGQEQETQYF	TGTGCCAGCTCGCAGCCCTTGGGACAGGAACAAGAGACCCAGTACTTC	16	TRBV18	TRBD1	TRBJ2-5	many
CASSLEVQETQYF	TGTGCCAGCAGCTTAGAGGTCCAAGAGACCCAGTACTTC	13	TRBV7-9	-	TRBJ2-5	many
CASSLGVANEKLFF	TGTGCCAGCAGCCTAGGGGTAGCTAATGAAAAACTGTTTTTT	14	TRBV7-2	-	TRBJ1-4	many
CASGSMTYNEQFF	TGTGCCAGCGGTTCTATGACCTACAATGAGCAGTTCTTC	13	TRBV5-6	-	TRBJ2-1	-
CASSPGTGGGQPQHF	TGTGCCAGCAGTCCCGGGACAGGGGGCGGTCAGCCCCAGCATTTT	15	TRBV2	TRBD1	TRBJ1-5	-
CASSPSPAGRGGYTF	TGTGCCAGCAGCCCCTCCCCGGCAGGGAGGGGTGGCTACACCTTC	15	TRBV7-3	-	TRBJ1-2	many
CASSQGGSSGPSTDTQYF	TGCGCCAGCAGCCAAGGAGGGTCCAGCGGGCCTAGCACAGATACGCAGTATTTT	18	TRBV4-3	-	TRBJ2-3	-
CASRGGLTDTQYF	TGTGCCAGCAGGGGGGGTCTCACAGATACGCAGTATTTT	13	TRBV28	-	TRBJ2-3	many